This T cell receptor (beta chain) was retrieved from a study of cytomegalovirus exposure and HLA in healthy donors. Primers included in the PCR were 60 Vbeta and 13 Jbeta primers. Sequencing was performed with immunoSEQ multiplex PCR; in TCRdb, only in-frame clones are kept and a portion is missing. The sample holds tens of thousands of clones. As to this clone: No antigen is known for it.

Study findings and constraints: Association of a missense DCLRE1C variant with TCR beta V- and J-gene trimming was reported in a later analysis. Some 16,000 TCR beta sequences were associated with HLA alleles at 0.05 false discovery rate in a later analysis. For most subjects, TCR beta sequences were reported to predict HLA-A and HLA-B alleles with accuracy.

The CDR3 is 13 residues long. CDR1 SGHTS and CDR2 YDEGEE come from the germline V gene. The junction had 7 bases not matched to a gene; V was cut back by 4 bases and J by 7 bases. The material sequenced was PBMCs. The chain carries TRBV5-8 and TRBJ1-2, with TRBD1 matching 7 bases. This TCR came from a human donor in good health. The CDR3 loop is CASSLTGAVGYTF. The DNA for the CDR3 is TGTGCCAGCAGCCTTACAGGGGCAGTTGGCTACACCTTC.